The 24 T cell receptor beta chains below were found in one sample sequenced in a study of blood T cells in healthy people across ages (dated by TCRdb to the mid-2010s). The library was built by means of 5' RACE. Sequencing was carried out with an Illumina HiSeq 2500. A second PCR of roughly 6 to 12 cycles was performed with a sample-barcoded 5' primer and a J-beta primer mix. TCRdb's own reprocessing of the public reads used fastp at Q25 and MiXCR and kept productive beta chains. Each entry is one CDR3 protein sequence, shown with its most common DNA and genes. This sample gives about 930,000 distinct CDR3 sequences in total; just under 30% of them show up just once. The biggest ten clones account for more than 8.5% of the sample. These data were also reused for a study on T cells of mothers and their children.

The sequenced sample consisted of blood. These receptors originate from a middle-aged woman in good health.

J is TRBJ1-5 and V is TRBV28; maybe TRBD1 (6 bases). V was trimmed by 5 bases and J by 4 bases, leaving 9 bases between them. CDR3 size: 13 residues. Germline CDR1 is MDHEN and CDR2 is SYDVKM. This CDR3 is CASSITGNQPQHF. The CDR3 DNA is TGTGCCAGCAGTATCACAGGGAATCAGCCCCAGCATTTT.

This clonotype was detected only a few times. This chain connects TRBV20-1 to TRBJ2-1; 7 bases align to TRBD2. This CDR3 has 16 amino acids. After removal of 4 bases from V and 5 bases from J, the junction contained 14 bases not matched to a gene. Germline V gene lookup returns CDR1 DFQATT and CDR2 SNEGSKA (reference sequence). The CDR3 DNA follows: TGCAGTGCTATTAACCGGGAGCGGGGTTCTGACAATGAGCAGTTCTTC. This codes for CSAINRERGSDNEQFF.

The genes are TRBV29-1 and TRBJ2-4, with D possibly being TRBD2 (6 bases). Germline CDR1 and CDR2: SQVTM and ANQGSEA. The CDR3 runs to 15 residues. Trimming stripped 2 bases from V and 13 bases from J, with 24 bases between. The DNA of the CDR3 is TGCAGCGTTGAACCGCCGGGGACTTTTAACAATGAGCAGTACTTC. Translation: CSVEPPGTFNNEQYF.

In this sample, this clonotype turned up many times. This rearrangement joins TRBV28 to TRBJ2-3, with TRBD2 as a possible D gene (6 bases). The V end was cut by 4 bases, the J end by 2 bases, with 16 bases between. The CDR3 contains 16 residues. Per the germline V gene, CDR1 is MDHEN and CDR2 is SYDVKM. CDR3 nucleotides: TGTGCCAGCAGTTCCCCACGGGGGAGGACCACAGATACGCAGTATTTT. This sequence encodes CASSSPRGRTTDTQYF.

Comments on this clonotype: Sequence at one end of the junction differs from germline and may be a read error. The CDR3 here is CASSFSTDSSTDAQYF. DNA for the CDR3: TGTGCCAGCAGCTTTTCGACGGACTCTAGCACAGATGCGCAGTATTTT. The chain uses TRBV7-8 and TRBJ2-3; perhaps TRBD2 as D (5 bases). The CDR3 is 16 amino acids. Germline V lookup: CDR1 SGHVS, CDR2 FQNEAQ. Combining the CDR3 with reference TRBV7-8 and TRBJ2-3 gives the whole variable domain GAGVSQSPRYKVAKRGQDVALRCDPISGHVSLFWYQQALGQGPEFLTYFQNEAQLDKSGLPSDRFFAERPEGSVSTLKIQRTQQEDSAVYLCASSFSTDSSTDAQYFGPGTRLTVL.

For this clonotype: One base away lies a much larger clone, so this may be a sequencing read error. The chain uses TRBV20-1 and TRBJ2-1, with D perhaps given as TRBD1 or TRBD2 (6 bases each). The CDR3 extends over 17 amino acids. Germline CDR1 DFQATT, CDR2 SNEGSKA (reference sequence). The CDR3 is CSARDSFRGRPYSEQFF. In DNA, the CDR3 is TGCAGTGCTAGAGACTCCTTTCGGGGGCGCCCCTACAGTGAGCAGTTCTTC.

The chain uses TRBV3-1 and TRBJ1-1; D not resolved. V was trimmed by 1 base and J by 0 bases, leaving 15 bases between them. The CDR3 loop spans 17 amino acids. Germline V lookup: CDR1 LGHDT, CDR2 YNNKEL (reference sequence). CDR3 sequence: CASSQVHRIAVNTEAFF. CDR3 nucleotides: TGTGCCAGCAGCCAAGTTCATCGGATTGCGGTGAACACTGAAGCTTTCTTT.

The chain uses TRBV20-1 and TRBJ1-6, with no clear D. The germline CDR1 and CDR2 sequences are DFQATT and SNEGSKA (reference sequence). The CDR3 consists of 14 residues. The CDR3 sequence is CTQVPRGGNSPLHF. The CDR3 region has the DNA TGCACCCAAGTCCCCCGCGGCGGGAATTCACCCCTCCACTTT.

The CDR3 DNA sequence: TGTGCCAGCAGCTTAGTAAGGGGCTTTTCCTACGAGCAGTACTTC. The encoded protein is CASSLVRGFSYEQYF. The chain couples TRBV7-9 to TRBJ2-7; a weak D match, TRBD1 (5 bases). With 1 base removed from V and 1 base from J, the gap between germline ends came to 11 bases. CDR1 and CDR2 from the germline V gene are SEHNR and FQNEAQ (reference sequence). This CDR3 region has 15 residues.

The chain joins TRBV10-3 to TRBJ2-3; possible D gene TRBD2, 6 bases. Per the germline V gene, CDR1 is ENHRY and CDR2 is SYGVKD. Deletions cut 8 bases from V and 1 base from J, with 10 bases between. The CDR3 sequence is 13 residues long. Written as DNA, the CDR3 is TGTGCCATCTTGGGCGGGGGCACAGATACGCAGTATTTT. The encoded protein is CAILGGGTDTQYF.

This clonotype has at least ten counts. This chain joins TRBV4-1 and TRBJ1-2; no clear D. With 0 bases removed from V and 4 bases from J, the gap between germline ends came to 9 bases. The CDR3 is 14 residues long. Germline assignment: CDR1 MGHRA and CDR2 YSYEKL. The CDR3 is CASSQDENFYGYTF. The CDR3 DNA follows: TGCGCCAGCAGCCAAGACGAGAATTTCTATGGCTACACCTTC.

This chain joins TRBV5-1 and TRBJ2-3; D tentatively fits TRBD1 or TRBD2 (5 bases each). The V gene lost 4 bases and the J gene lost 4 bases, with 13 bases spanning the gap. The CDR3 covers 14 residues. Germline CDR1 reads SGHRS; CDR2 reads YFSETQ. The CDR3 region is CASSPGARADTQYF. The CDR3 bases are TGCGCCAGCAGCCCCGGGGCCCGGGCAGATACGCAGTATTTT.

The genes are TRBV20-1 and TRBJ1-2; no definite D call. The CDR3 is 12 residues long. V was trimmed by 0 bases and J by 8 bases, leaving 10 bases between them. Germline CDR1 and CDR2: DFQATT and SNEGSKA (reference sequence). The CDR3 sequence is CSARDELRGYTF. CDR3 nucleotides: TGCAGTGCTAGAGATGAATTGCGGGGCTACACCTTC.

This clonotype was observed at least ten times. The V call is TRBV4-2, the J call TRBJ2-1, with 9 bases fitting TRBD1. V was clipped by 2 bases and J by 5 bases; unmatched bases: 10. Germline values: CDR1 LGHNA, CDR2 YNFKEQ. The CDR3 sequence is 17 residues long. For the CDR3, the DNA is TGTGCCAGCAGCCAACATAGGGGACAGGGCGGACACAATGAGCAGTTCTTC. Encoded protein: CASSQHRGQGGHNEQFF.

This chain links TRBV15 with TRBJ2-2; D uncertain. Germline-derived CDR1 and CDR2 are LNHNV and YYDKDF (reference sequence). Trimming stripped 0 bases from V and 2 bases from J, with 4 bases between. This CDR3 region has 14 residues. CDR3 bases: TGTGCCACCAGCAGAGAGGTTAACACCGGGGAGCTGTTTTTT. This sequence encodes CATSREVNTGELFF. Full variable domain (missing parts from reference TRBV15 and TRBJ2-2): DAMVIQNPRYQVTQFGKPVTLSCSQTLNHNVMYWYQQKSSQAPKLLFHYYDKDFNNEADTPDNFQSRRPNTSFCFLDIRSPGLGDTAMYLCATSREVNTGELFFGEGSRLTVL.

The chain joins TRBV6-1 to TRBJ2-3, with D perhaps matching TRBD1 or TRBD2 (5 bases each). Germline CDR1 and CDR2: MNHNS and SASEGT. Trimming cost V 4 bases and J 2 bases, with 13 bases left between them. The CDR3 is made up of 15 amino acids. CDR3 nucleotides: TGTGCCAGCAGTGGACGGGGCCCGATCACAGATACGCAGTATTTT. It yields the protein CASSGRGPITDTQYF.

Comments on this clonotype: With a much larger clone just one base away, this may be a read error. This chain links TRBV11-2 with TRBJ2-7; tentatively, D is TRBD2 (6 bases). The germline V gene encodes CDR1 SGHAT and CDR2 FQNNGV. Trimming removed 2 bases from V and 4 bases from J, with 12 bases in between. The CDR3 totals 14 residues. As DNA, the CDR3 is TGTGCCAGCAGCTTAACTAGCCGGGCGTACGAGCAGTACTTC. It translates to CASSLTSRAYEQYF.

This clonotype was seen just once. Being one base from a much bigger clone, this may be a read error. The chain recombines TRBV20-1 with TRBJ2-1; 9 bases map to TRBD1. Trimming removed 1 base from V and 9 bases from J; junction bases left unmatched: 1. The CDR3 runs 12 residues. Germline V gene lookup returns CDR1 DFQATT and CDR2 SNEGSKA (reference sequence). CDR3 loop: CSARGTGVEQFF. The CDR3 DNA is TGCAGTGCTAGAGGGACAGGGGTTGAGCAGTTCTTC.

This clonotype has more than one count but fewer than ten. The chain employs TRBV6-5 and TRBJ1-6; 7 positions match TRBD1. Germline assignment: CDR1 MNHEY and CDR2 SVGAGI. J gave up 7 bases and V 3 bases, and 3 bases lay outside the gene matches. The CDR3 consists of 14 residues. CDR3 coding DNA: TGTGCCAGCAGTTATCTACAGGGGAATTCACCCCTCCACTTT. This translates into CASSYLQGNSPLHF.

The chain uses TRBV30 and TRBJ2-3; 9 positions agree with TRBD1. CDR3 size: 14 residues. Germline loops: CDR1 GTSNPN, CDR2 SVGIG (reference sequence). J was trimmed by 2 bases and V by 2 bases; bases with no gene match: 2. The CDR3 DNA follows: TGTGCCTGGAGTCGGACAGGGGTCACAGATACGCAGTATTTT. Translation gives CAWSRTGVTDTQYF.

The V call is TRBV4-1, the J call TRBJ2-5; TRBD1 matches 7 bases. The DNA end lines up better with TRBJ2-7; the J call may be wrong. This CDR3 spans 16 amino acids. Germline V gene data show CDR1 as MGHRA and CDR2 as YSYEKL. CDR3 residues: CASSQLRDSEGGEQYF. The CDR3 DNA reads as TGCGCCAGCAGCCAACTCCGGGACAGTGAAGGTGGCGAGCAGTACTTC.

On this clonotype: With a much larger clone just one base away, this may be a read error. V usage is TRBV28 and J usage is TRBJ2-5; D is undetermined. Germline V gene data show CDR1 as MDHEN and CDR2 as SYDVKM. This CDR3 comprises 11 residues. Trimming stripped 3 bases from V and 11 bases from J, with 10 bases between. CDR3 loop: CASSFNDKQYF. In DNA, the CDR3 is TGTGCCAGCAGTTTCAACGACAAGCAGTACTTC.

This clonotype was counted between two and nine times. The chain uses TRBV28 and TRBJ2-6; D might be TRBD2 (5 bases). V lost 9 bases and J lost 0, with 15 bases in between. CDR3 length equals 16 residues. Germline V lookup: CDR1 MDHEN, CDR2 SYDVKM. CDR3 bases: TGTGCCAGTCGTAGAGGGTTGGACTCTGGGGCCAACGTCCTGACTTTC. It codes for CASRRGLDSGANVLTF.

The chain joins TRBV6-5 to TRBJ2-3; 7 bases match TRBD2. From germline, CDR1 is MNHEY and CDR2 SVGAGI. V was pared by 2 bases and J by 4 bases, with 6 bases of the junction left unmatched. The CDR3 runs to 15 residues. This chain's CDR3 is CASSYGGGTSDTQYF. DNA for the CDR3: TGTGCCAGCAGTTACGGGGGGGGGACCTCAGATACGCAGTATTTT.